The 14 T cell receptor beta chains presented below share a single source sample, sequenced in a study of CD8 T cells in Susac syndrome. RNA totalling about 0.45 to 1 ug underwent reverse transcription with random hexamers. TCRdb fed the immunoSEQ multiplex PCR reads into MiXCR, producing one record per CDR3 protein. The sample includes some 100,000 distinct CDR3 sequences, about 92% of them seen just once. Specimen: CD4+ T cells from PBMCs. All receptors derive from a human donor with multiple sclerosis.

The genes are TRBV18 and TRBJ2-6, with unresolved D. Germline-derived CDR1 and CDR2 are KGHSH and LQKENI. The V and J ends lost 0 bases and 2 bases respectively, with 11 bases between them. This CDR3 comprises 17 residues. The chain's CDR3 is CASSPPSIGAGANVLTF. The CDR3 DNA reads as TGTGCCAGCTCACCACCTTCGATTGGAGCTGGGGCCAACGTCCTGACTTTC.

The V call is TRBV20-1, the J call TRBJ2-7; TRBD1 is a possible D gene (6 bases). The V end was cut by 3 bases, the J end by 4 bases, with 19 bases between. The length of the CDR3 is 15 residues. CDR1 and CDR2 (germline): DFQATT, SNEGSKA (reference sequence). CDR3 nucleotide sequence: TGCAGTGCTAGTGACACACAGGGCAGTTGGTACGAGCAGTACTTC. Its translation: CSASDTQGSWYEQYF.

The genes are TRBV5-1 and TRBJ2-5; possible D gene TRBD2, 5 bases. The CDR3 length is 13 residues. Between the trimmed V and J ends, which lost 2 bases and 5 bases, there was a span of 10 bases. The V gene's germline CDR1 is SGHRS and CDR2 YFSETQ. CDR3 nucleotides: TGCGCCAGCAGCTTCCTGAGGAGGGAGACCCAGTACTTC. Its protein product is CASSFLRRETQYF.

This clonotype was detected only once. This chain joins TRBV20-1 and TRBJ2-3; TRBD2 might be the D (6 bases). V gave up 4 bases and J gave up 2 bases, with 16 bases separating them. Germline loops: CDR1 DFQATT, CDR2 SNEGSKA (reference sequence). The CDR3 sequence is 15 residues long. CDR3 loop: CSANPERRVTDTQYF. The CDR3 DNA sequence: TGCAGTGCTAATCCGGAGAGGAGGGTCACAGATACGCAGTATTTT.

The gene calls are TRBV5-6 and TRBJ2-3; tentatively, D is TRBD2 (5 bases). The CDR3 totals 18 residues. V lost 4 bases to trimming and J lost 4 bases, with 25 bases between them. The germline CDR1 and CDR2 sequences are SGHDT and YYEEEE. The CDR3 region has the DNA TGTGCCAGCAGCCGGCCCCGGCGAGGAGGCAGCTATCCAGATACGCAGTATTTT. Its protein is CASSRPRRGGSYPDTQYF.

The V call is TRBV19, the J call TRBJ2-1, with D perhaps TRBD2 (8 bases). The CDR3 extends over 16 amino acids. The ends were cut back, 4 bases at V and 2 bases at J, with 15 bases in the middle. Germline V gene lookup returns CDR1 LNHDA and CDR2 SQIVND (reference sequence). CDR3 sequence: CASSTGGGVAYNEQFF. The DNA of the CDR3 is TGTGCCAGTAGTACGGGAGGGGGCGTCGCCTACAATGAGCAGTTCTTC.

CDR3 region: CSASPSALTDTQYF. CDR3 coding DNA: TGCAGTGCTAGCCCCAGCGCCCTCACAGATACGCAGTATTTT. The V call is TRBV20-1, the J call TRBJ2-3; D remains ambiguous. V was trimmed by 3 bases and J by 2 bases, leaving 12 bases between them. This CDR3 region has 14 residues. Germline lookup yields CDR1 DFQATT and CDR2 SNEGSKA (reference sequence).

The chain has TRBV6-1 and TRBJ2-6; maybe TRBD1 (6 bases). Germline assignment: CDR1 MNHNS and CDR2 SASEGT. The CDR3 is 15 amino acids. V lost 6 bases and J 2 bases, leaving 11 bases between the germline ends. CDR3 sequence reads: CASRGRDTGANVLTF. The CDR3 nucleotides read TGTGCCAGCAGGGGCAGGGACACTGGGGCCAACGTCCTGACTTTC.

The chain uses TRBV28 and TRBJ2-7; possibly TRBD1 or TRBD2 for D (5 bases each). CDR1 and CDR2 (germline): MDHEN, SYDVKM. The CDR3 extends over 14 amino acids. Trimming removed 7 bases from V and 1 base from J, with 14 bases in between. The CDR3 sequence is CASKLGRNSYEQYF. CDR3 DNA sequence: TGTGCCAGCAAACTGGGACGGAATTCCTACGAGCAGTACTTC.

This clonotype was found once. The genes are TRBV30 and TRBJ2-2; D is possibly TRBD2 (5 bases). From germline, CDR1 is GTSNPN and CDR2 SVGIG (reference sequence). CDR3 length: 16 amino acids. Trimming removed 0 bases from V and 0 bases from J, with 11 bases in between. The DNA for the CDR3 is TGTGCCTGGAGTGTATGGGGAGCTTCGAACACCGGGGAGCTGTTTTTT. Its protein is CAWSVWGASNTGELFF.

The chain combines TRBV19 with TRBJ2-5; possible D gene TRBD1, 6 bases. This CDR3 is 14 amino acids long. Trimming left V 6 bases short and J 3 bases short, with 14 bases between. Germline V gene data show CDR1 as LNHDA and CDR2 as SQIVND (reference sequence). This CDR3 is CASSLGGQKETQYF. The CDR3 nucleotides read TGTGCCAGTAGCCTGGGTGGACAGAAAGAGACCCAGTACTTC.

This clonotype occurred once. The J gene is TRBJ2-7, the V gene TRBV28; 9 nucleotides match TRBD1. The germline V gene encodes CDR1 MDHEN and CDR2 SYDVKM. Germline trimming cut 6 bases from V and 5 bases from J; bases unmatched to any gene: 8. The CDR3 has 14 amino acids. The CDR3 coding sequence is TGTGCCAGCAGGTCGCCGGGACAGGGAAACGAGCAGTACTTC. Encoded protein: CASRSPGQGNEQYF.

The V call is TRBV19, the J call TRBJ2-6; tentative D call: TRBD2 (6 bases). The length of the CDR3 is 14 residues. V lost 7 bases, J lost 4 bases, and 11 bases lay in between. Germline CDR1 reads LNHDA; CDR2 reads SQIVND (reference sequence). The CDR3 is CASTEGGGANVLTF. For the CDR3, the DNA is TGTGCCAGTACAGAAGGAGGGGGGGCCAACGTCCTGACTTTC.

CDR3: CAWSVSGTEQGYTF. The DNA of the CDR3 is TGTGCCTGGAGTGTAAGCGGGACAGAGCAGGGCTACACCTTC. The gene calls are TRBV30 and TRBJ1-2; 7 bases agree with TRBD1. Germline lookup yields CDR1 GTSNPN and CDR2 SVGIG (reference sequence). V lost 0 bases, J lost 8 bases, and 9 bases stayed unmatched. The CDR3 is made up of 14 amino acids.